The rows below give T cell receptor beta chains drawn from one sample of a study of Ad26.COV2.S vaccination and SARS-CoV-2 variants. The assay was immunoSEQ multiplex PCR, and TCRdb's table has in-frame clones only and misses some. The table lists around 450,000 clones, 80% to 90% of them singletons. The sequences come from peripheral blood, collected in a trial of Ad26.COV2.S vaccine versus placebo. The receptors come from a person between 18 and 60 years old who received the Ad26.COV2.S COVID-19 vaccine or a placebo. The CDR3 runs from the conserved cysteine through the conserved F or W. The D gene is left open where the match is weak. Size is omitted from some rows. Given values are once, few, many or a class for expanded clones.

D	size	J	V	DNA	CDR3
TRBD1	-	TRBJ2-3	TRBV29-1	TGCAGCGTTGGAGGCGGGACAGGGGGCGGGGGTCCCACAGATACGCAGTATTTT	CSVGGGTGGGGPTDTQYF
-	-	TRBJ2-2	TRBV11-2	TGTGCCAGCAGACGGGGTCCCGGGGAGCTGTTTTTT	CASRRGPGELFF
-	-	TRBJ2-4	TRBV7-2	TGTGCCAGCAGCCCTGGGATAGCCAAAAACATTCAGTACTTC	CASSPGIAKNIQYF
-	-	TRBJ2-7	TRBV10-1	TGCGCCAGCAGTGAGTCGGCCGATTCAGGGCAGTACTTC	CASSESADSGQYF
TRBD1	-	TRBJ1-6	TRBV5-1	TGCGCCAGCAGCTTACAGGGGGCAGGGAACTCACCCCTCCACTTT	CASSLQGAGNSPLHF
-	-	TRBJ2-1	TRBV5-1	TGCGCCAGCAGCTGGGGGGAATCCTACAATGAGCAGTTCTTC	CASSWGESYNEQFF
TRBD2	few	TRBJ2-7	TRBV7-8	TGTGCCAGCAGCTTCGGACTAGCGGGAGGAGACGAGCAGTACTTC	CASSFGLAGGDEQYF
TRBD2	-	TRBJ2-7	TRBV6-2/TRBV6-3	TGTGCCAGCAGTCGCACTGCGGGGGGGCCGGGCGAGCAGTACTTC	CASSRTAGGPGEQYF
-	-	TRBJ2-2	TRBV18	TGTGCCAGCTCACGATGGGGGTCTGACACCGGGGAGCTGTTTTTT	CASSRWGSDTGELFF
TRBD2	-	TRBJ2-1	TRBV5-1	TGCGCCAGCAGCGGGAGGGCATTATACAATGAGCAGTTCTTC	CASSGRALYNEQFF
-	-	TRBJ1-1	TRBV7-9	TGTGCCAGCAGCTTAGCGAGGAATTCTGAAGCTTTCTTT	CASSLARNSEAFF
TRBD1	-	TRBJ2-7	TRBV18	TGTGCCAGCTCAGAGAGTGGGACAGGGGCGTACGAGCAGTACTTC	CASSESGTGAYEQYF
-	few	TRBJ2-7	TRBV25-1	TGTGCCAGCAGTGGGGGCTACGAGCAGTACTTC	CASSGGYEQYF
TRBD2	-	TRBJ2-1	TRBV7-2	TGTGCCAGCAGCATTGTAGCGGGAGGGTACAATGAGCAGTTCTTC	CASSIVAGGYNEQFF
TRBD1	-	TRBJ2-5	TRBV7-9	TGTGCCAGCAGCACAGGGGGTGAGACCCAGTACTTC	CASSTGGETQYF
-	-	TRBJ2-2	TRBV5-1	TGCGCCAGCAGCTCGTCGTTTCCGGGGACCGGGGAGCTGTTTTTT	CASSSSFPGTGELFF
-	-	TRBJ2-2	TRBV7-3	TGTGCCAGCAGCTTACGGGTGGCTAGAGGAACCGGGGAGCTGTTTTTT	CASSLRVARGTGELFF
-	once	TRBJ2-1	TRBV30	TGTGCCTGGAGTGCGCGCAGCGAGCAGTTCTTC	CAWSARSEQFF
TRBD1	-	TRBJ2-7	TRBV6-2/TRBV6-3	TGTGCCAGCAGTTACGACAGGGGTGCCTACGAGCAGTACTTC	CASSYDRGAYEQYF
TRBD1	-	TRBJ1-3	TRBV6-1	TGTGCCAGCAGTGGAACAGGGGGCCTCTCTGGAAACACCATATATTTT	CASSGTGGLSGNTIYF
TRBD1	-	TRBJ1-2	TRBV20-1	TGCAGTGCTAGTCAGGGGGCAGGGGGCTACACCTTC	CSASQGAGGYTF
TRBD2	-	TRBJ2-3	TRBV9	TGTGCCAGCAGCGTAGGAGGCGGGAGTAGCGTAAATACGCAGTATTTT	CASSVGGGSSVNTQYF
-	-	TRBJ2-7	TRBV12-3/TRBV12-4	TGTGCCAGCAGTTGGGGCAACTACGAGCAGTACTTC	CASSWGNYEQYF